These 32 T cell receptor beta chains originate from one sample sequenced in a study of blood T cells in healthy people across ages. The second PCR ran about 6 to 12 cycles with a sample-barcoded 5' primer and J-beta primers. TCRdb fed the 5' RACE reads into MiXCR, producing one record per CDR3 protein. Among 1.5 million to 2 million distinct CDR3 sequences listed, about 31% were seen once. Sequenced input: blood. The receptors stem from a woman aged 25 to 39 in good health.

There are many counts of this clonotype. V usage is TRBV20-1 and J usage is TRBJ1-1; D is ambiguous. Germline values: CDR1 DFQATT, CDR2 SNEGSKA (reference sequence). The CDR3 is 15 residues long. Trimming took 5 bases from V and 2 from J, leaving 18 bases between them. In DNA form, the CDR3 reads TGCAGTGCTCCTCCGGGATCGGGGATAAACACTGAAGCTTTCTTT. Protein: CSAPPGSGINTEAFF.

As DNA, the CDR3 is TGTGCCAGCAGCTCCCTCCTAGCGGGTAGCTCCTACAATGAGCAGTTCTTC. It specifies CASSSLLAGSSYNEQFF. The chain joins TRBV7-6 to TRBJ2-1; 8 bases map to TRBD2. The CDR3 length is 17 residues. Germline V gene lookup returns CDR1 SGHVS and CDR2 FNYEAQ. Trimming removed 4 bases from V and 0 bases from J; junction bases left unmatched: 8.

The chain couples TRBV10-3 to TRBJ1-2; 10 bases match TRBD1. The CDR3 length is 15 residues. CDR1 is ENHRY, CDR2 SYGVKD, per germline. Unmatched junction bases numbered 5, after V lost 3 bases and J lost 4 bases. The CDR3 reads CAISDPDRGVYGYTF. CDR3 bases: TGTGCCATCAGTGACCCGGACAGGGGGGTCTATGGCTACACCTTC.

The chain joins TRBV9 to TRBJ2-3, with TRBD2 matching 11 bases. V lost 2 bases, J lost 5 bases, and 1 base stayed unmatched. The CDR3 spans 14 residues. Germline CDR1 reads SGDLS; CDR2 reads YYNGEE. The DNA for the CDR3 is TGTGCCAGCAGCGTTAGCGGGGGGGGAGATACGCAGTATTTT. It is translated as CASSVSGGGDTQYF.

The V gene is TRBV28, the J gene TRBJ2-3; TRBD1 agrees at 7 bases. CDR1 is MDHEN, CDR2 SYDVKM, per germline. V dropped 5 bases and J dropped 9; count of bases not matched to a gene: 5. The CDR3 runs to 12 residues. The CDR3 spells CASSTGERTQYF. CDR3 DNA: TGTGCCAGCAGTACAGGGGAGAGAACGCAGTATTTT.

The chain is built from TRBV7-8 and TRBJ2-1; no clear D gene. Looked up from germline, CDR1 is SGHVS and CDR2 is FQNEAQ. The CDR3 has 15 amino acids. V lost 1 base and J 9 bases, leaving 16 bases between the germline ends. CDR3 residues: CASSLVAKGRSEQFF. CDR3 DNA sequence: TGTGCCAGCAGCTTAGTTGCGAAAGGGCGAAGTGAGCAGTTCTTC.

V gene TRBV6-5 combines with J gene TRBJ1-2, with D unresolved. There are 14 residues in the CDR3. V gave up 0 bases and J gave up 8 bases, with 13 bases separating them. The germline V gene encodes CDR1 MNHEY and CDR2 SVGAGI. The CDR3 sequence is CASSYSIYANGYTF. In DNA form, the CDR3 reads TGTGCCAGCAGTTACTCGATTTATGCCAACGGCTACACCTTC.

As for this clonotype: One end of the junction varies from germline; a read error may be responsible. The CDR3 here is CAGSQLAGFTDTQYF. CDR3 in DNA: TGTGCCGGCAGCCAACTAGCGGGATTCACAGATACGCAGTATTTT. The genes are TRBV11-2 and TRBJ2-3; 10 bases align to TRBD2. The CDR3 runs 15 residues. Germline-derived CDR1 and CDR2 are SGHAT and FQNNGV.

This clonotype has just a few counts. V is TRBV25-1 and J is TRBJ1-1; D remains ambiguous. The V and J ends lost 3 bases and 4 bases respectively, with 9 bases between them. CDR1 is MGHDK and CDR2 is SYGVNS in the germline V gene. CDR3 length: 13 amino acids. CDR3 nucleotide sequence: TGTGCCAGCAGTGATGGACGCGGCACTGAAGCTTTCTTT. Amino acid sequence: CASSDGRGTEAFF. Together with reference TRBV25-1 and TRBJ1-1, the CDR3 gives the full variable domain: EADIYQTPRYLVIGTGKKITLECSQTMGHDKMYWYQQDPGMELHLIHYSYGVNSTEKGDLSSESTVSRIRTEHFPLTLESARPSHTSQYLCASSDGRGTEAFFGQGTRLTVV.

This clonotype was observed a handful of times. CDR3 sequence: CSARGTYYEQYF. CDR3 bases: TGCAGTGCTAGAGGGACCTACTACGAGCAGTACTTC. The J gene is TRBJ2-7, the V gene TRBV20-1; no clear D. Germline V CDR1 and CDR2: DFQATT, SNEGSKA (reference sequence). The CDR3 spans 12 residues. Trimming removed 1 base from V and 3 bases from J, with 7 bases in between.

This sequence joins TRBV10-3 and TRBJ1-2; D gene ambiguous. The CDR3 loop spans 12 amino acids. Germline CDR1 reads ENHRY; CDR2 reads SYGVKD. V lost 2 bases to trimming and J lost 8 bases, with 9 bases between them. CDR3 residues: CAISEGRRGYTF. CDR3 DNA sequence: TGTGCCATCAGTGAGGGGAGGCGCGGCTACACCTTC.

V gene TRBV7-9 combines with J gene TRBJ2-3; 7 bases are a match to TRBD2. Germline V CDR1 and CDR2: SEHNR, FQNEAQ (reference sequence). CDR3 length equals 13 residues. Trimming cost V 6 bases and J 4 bases; bases outside gene matches: 4. CDR3 amino acids: CASRHTSADTQYF. The CDR3 DNA follows: TGTGCCAGCAGGCATACTAGCGCAGATACGCAGTATTTT. Filled out from reference TRBV7-9 and TRBJ2-3, the complete variable domain reads DTGVSQNPRHKITKRGQNVTFRCDPISEHNRLYWYRQTLGQGPEFLTYFQNEAQLEKSRLLSDRFSAERPKGSFSTLEIQRTEQGDSAMYLCASRHTSADTQYFGPGTRLTVL.

Note on this clonotype: Possible read error: a much larger clone is one base away. J is TRBJ2-1 and V is TRBV29-1; 7 bases are shared with TRBD2. V lost 4 bases, J lost 4 bases, and 10 bases stayed unmatched. The CDR3 loop spans 15 amino acids. Germline values: CDR1 SQVTM, CDR2 ANQGSEA. The CDR3 DNA reads TGCAGCGTTGGGACTCGAGCGGGAATGTACAATGAGCAGTTCTTC. Protein sequence: CSVGTRAGMYNEQFF.

The chain joins TRBV6-2 or TRBV6-3 to TRBJ2-1, with D unclear. This CDR3 is 12 amino acids long. From germline, CDR1 is MNHEY and CDR2 SVGEGT. Trimming pared 4 bases from V and 12 bases from J, leaving 13 bases between. The DNA of the CDR3 is TGTGCCAGCAGTTTGGTTGGCCCCCGGCAGTTCTTC. Translation gives CASSLVGPRQFF.

This clonotype was recorded a few times. The V and J genes are TRBV7-8 and TRBJ2-2; D is uncertain. The CDR3 length is 16 residues. Germline CDR1 and CDR2: SGHVS and FQNEAQ. The V gene lost 4 bases and the J gene lost 0 bases, with 12 bases spanning the gap. The CDR3 DNA reads TGTGCCAGCAGCTCAGTAACAGTTACGAACACCGGGGAGCTGTTTTTT. This sequence encodes CASSSVTVTNTGELFF.

The count of this clonotype is one. At one end, the junction sequence differs from germline, possibly due to a read error. V is TRBV30 and J is TRBJ1-2; no definite D call. CDR3 length: 11 amino acids. CDR1 is GTSNPN, CDR2 SVGIG, per germline (reference sequence). In nucleotides, the CDR3 is TGTGCCTGGAGGGAAAGCTATGGCCACACCTTC. Encoded protein: CAWRESYGHTF.

This rearrangement joins TRBV4-1 to TRBJ2-2; no reliable D call. Germline V gene sequence: CDR1 MGHRA, CDR2 YSYEKL. CDR3 length: 13 residues. The V and J ends lost 2 bases and 7 bases respectively, with 8 bases between them. Written as DNA, the CDR3 is TGCGCCAGCAGCCAACCCCGGTACGGGGAGCTGTTTTTT. It yields the protein CASSQPRYGELFF.

V is TRBV4-2 and J is TRBJ2-7, with TRBD2 identical over 7 bases. V trimming: 0 bases; J trimming: 3 bases; junction bases outside the gene matches: 2. CDR1 is LGHNA, CDR2 YNFKEQ, per germline. The CDR3 runs to 14 residues. The CDR3 bases are TGTGCCAGCAGCCAAGAGTCGGGAGGCTACGAGCAGTACTTC. Its protein is CASSQESGGYEQYF.

The rearrangement uses TRBV29-1 and TRBJ1-1; D is unclear. The CDR3 spans 13 residues. CDR1 is SQVTM, CDR2 ANQGSEA, per germline. The ends were cut back, 3 bases at V and 1 base at J, with 9 bases in the middle. Here the CDR3 reads CSVDDGENTEAFF. The CDR3 DNA reads as TGCAGCGTTGATGACGGGGAGAACACTGAAGCTTTCTTT.

This clonotype was observed a few times. CDR3: CATSRDRAYEQFF. As DNA, the CDR3 is TGTGCCACCAGCAGAGATAGGGCCTATGAGCAGTTCTTC. The rearrangement joins TRBV15 to TRBJ2-1; D not resolved. Trimming pared 0 bases from V and 8 bases from J, leaving 8 bases between. The CDR3 contains 13 residues. Germline V CDR1 and CDR2: LNHNV, YYDKDF (reference sequence).

This clonotype was seen only once. The junction does not match germline at one end; this may be a read error. The CDR3 DNA is TGTGCCAGCAACTTAGGCCATGAGGGAGAGACCCAGTACTTC. Protein product: CASNLGHEGETQYF. V gene TRBV13 combines with J gene TRBJ2-5; a weak D match, TRBD2 (5 bases). The CDR3 is 14 residues long. Germline CDR1 and CDR2: PRHDT and FYEKMQ (reference sequence).

Written as DNA, the CDR3 is TGTGCCAGTAGTATTCCCAACTCCCACAGGGGCGAGGGCAATCAGCCCCAGCATTTT. Translated, it gives CASSIPNSHRGEGNQPQHF. The chain links TRBV19 to TRBJ1-5; 7 bases align to TRBD1. The germline CDR1 and CDR2 sequences are LNHDA and SQIVND (reference sequence). Trimming removed 3 bases from V and 2 bases from J; junction bases left unmatched: 16. The length of the CDR3 is 19 residues.

This clonotype was recorded at least ten times. This chain joins TRBV20-1 and TRBJ2-7, with D possibly being TRBD1 or TRBD2 (6 bases each). The CDR3 contains 12 residues. Trimming took off 3 bases at V and 7 bases at J, with 13 bases between the two ends. The V gene's germline CDR1 is DFQATT and CDR2 SNEGSKA (reference sequence). CDR3: CSASLRRGEQYF. In DNA form, the CDR3 reads TGCAGTGCTAGCCTCAGGAGGGGGGAGCAGTACTTC.

The CDR3 is CASSESLAVLNGYTF. CDR3 DNA: TGTGCCAGCAGTGAAAGTCTTGCAGTACTAAATGGCTACACCTTC. The rearrangement uses TRBV25-1 and TRBJ1-2, with D unclear. This CDR3 is built from 15 residues. Trimming shortened V by 2 bases and J by 6 bases, and 16 bases separated the two germline ends. Germline-derived CDR1 and CDR2 are MGHDK and SYGVNS.

In this sample, this clonotype turned up once. The CDR3 DNA is TGTGCCAGCGGGGAGGCGGGGAGCCGCAATGAGCAGTTCTTC. Its translation: CASGEAGSRNEQFF. The V gene is TRBV7-6, the J gene TRBJ2-1; possible D gene TRBD2, 6 bases. The CDR3 consists of 14 residues. Germline assignment: CDR1 SGHVS and CDR2 FNYEAQ. Trimming removed 8 bases at V and 6 bases at J, with 17 bases between.

This chain links TRBV9 with TRBJ1-1; possibly TRBD1 for D (5 bases). The CDR3 is 15 amino acids. The germline CDR1 and CDR2 sequences are SGDLS and YYNGEE. Trimming pared 0 bases from V and 8 bases from J, leaving 17 bases between. The CDR3 region is CASSVGGWRGDEAFF. CDR3 nucleotide sequence: TGTGCCAGCAGCGTAGGAGGTTGGAGGGGAGACGAAGCTTTCTTT.

This clonotype was detected only a few times. The gene calls are TRBV14 and TRBJ2-7, with TRBD1 matching 8 bases. The junction had 5 bases not matched to a gene; V was cut back by 2 bases and J by 2 bases. The CDR3 has 15 residues. Per germline, CDR1 SGHDN and CDR2 FVKESK. CDR3 amino acids: CASSQPGTGAYEQYF. The CDR3 region has the DNA TGTGCCAGCAGCCAACCCGGGACAGGAGCCTACGAGCAGTACTTC.

A remark on this clonotype: Possible read error: a much larger clone is one base away. The chain uses TRBV30 and TRBJ2-7, with D hard to call. CDR1 and CDR2 (germline): GTSNPN, SVGIG (reference sequence). The CDR3 runs 11 residues. V lost 2 bases to trimming and J lost 2 bases, with 4 bases between them. The CDR3 sequence: CAWSHPYEQYF. The CDR3 DNA is TGTGCCTGGAGTCACCCCTACGAGCAGTACTTC.

In its sample, this clonotype was seen a few times. The rearrangement joins TRBV5-1 to TRBJ1-6; D gene ambiguous. The V end was cut by 4 bases, the J end by 0 bases, with 8 bases between. The germline V gene encodes CDR1 SGHRS and CDR2 YFSETQ. This CDR3 has 15 residues. CDR3 sequence: CASSHGSSYNSPLHF. Written as DNA, the CDR3 is TGCGCCAGCAGCCACGGTAGCTCCTATAATTCACCCCTCCACTTT.

The CDR3: CASSMSAGSLYEQYF. The CDR3 DNA reads TGTGCCAGCAGTATGTCAGCGGGGTCCCTCTACGAGCAGTACTTC. The chain carries TRBV27 and TRBJ2-7, with 7 bases that match TRBD2. Per the germline V gene, CDR1 is MNHEY and CDR2 is SMNVEV (reference sequence). The V and J ends lost 5 bases and 3 bases, in that order; junction bases with no gene match: 10. The CDR3 loop spans 15 amino acids.

Note on this clonotype: Being one base from a much bigger clone, this may be a read error. The chain employs TRBV10-2 and TRBJ2-7; D is unresolved. This CDR3 is built from 16 residues. Looked up from germline, CDR1 is WSHSY and CDR2 is SAAADI. CDR3 nucleotides: TGCGCCAGCACGGGTGGTGGTGTTTCGAGCTCCTACGGGCAGTACTTC. The encoded protein is CASTGGGVSSSYGQYF.

This sequence joins TRBV4-1 and TRBJ2-1, with 7 bases that match TRBD2. V was clipped by 0 bases and J by 9 bases; unmatched bases: 11. The CDR3 contains 16 residues. From germline, CDR1 is MGHRA and CDR2 YSYEKL. The CDR3 DNA sequence: TGCGCCAGCAGCCAAGATCAGTGGGGGACTACGGGTGAGCAGTTCTTC. Protein: CASSQDQWGTTGEQFF.